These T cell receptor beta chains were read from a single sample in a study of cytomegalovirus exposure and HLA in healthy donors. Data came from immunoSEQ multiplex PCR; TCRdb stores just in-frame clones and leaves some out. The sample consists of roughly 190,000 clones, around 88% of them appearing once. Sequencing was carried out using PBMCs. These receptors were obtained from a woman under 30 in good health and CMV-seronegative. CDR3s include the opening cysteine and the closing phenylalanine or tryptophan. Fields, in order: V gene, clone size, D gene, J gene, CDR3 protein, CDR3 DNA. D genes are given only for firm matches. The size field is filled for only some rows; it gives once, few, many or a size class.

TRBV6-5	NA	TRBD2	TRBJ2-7	CASSYGTSGTYEQYF	TGTGCCAGCAGCTACGGGACTAGCGGGACCTACGAGCAGTACTTC
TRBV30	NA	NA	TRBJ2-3	CAWSVQGGLLDTQYF	TGTGCCTGGAGTGTACAAGGAGGGCTCCTAGATACGCAGTATTTT
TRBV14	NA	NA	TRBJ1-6	CASSQEADYSPLHF	TGTGCCAGCAGCCAAGAGGCAGACTATTCGCCCCTCCACTTT
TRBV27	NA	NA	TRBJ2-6	CASSPVSGANVLTF	TGTGCCAGCAGTCCCGTCTCTGGGGCCAACGTCCTGACTTTC
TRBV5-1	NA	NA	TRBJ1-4	CASSLVQKTTNEKLFF	TGCGCCAGCAGCTTGGTTCAGAAGACAACTAATGAAAAACTGTTTTTT
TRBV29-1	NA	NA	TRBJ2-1	CSVEDMSGAYNEQFF	TGCAGCGTTGAAGATATGTCGGGAGCCTACAATGAGCAGTTCTTC
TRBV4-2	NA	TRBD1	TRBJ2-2	CASSQSTGKVTGELFF	TGTGCCAGCAGCCAATCGACAGGGAAGGTAACCGGGGAGCTGTTTTTT
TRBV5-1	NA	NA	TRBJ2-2	CASSFLQGNTGELFF	TGCGCCAGCAGCTTTCTACAGGGTAACACCGGGGAGCTGTTTTTT
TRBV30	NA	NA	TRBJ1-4	CAWRAGKTWGSATNEKLFF	TGTGCCTGGAGGGCTGGGAAAACATGGGGCTCTGCAACTAATGAAAAACTGTTTTTT
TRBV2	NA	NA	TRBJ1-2	CASSAPAGAGGGYTF	TGTGCCAGCAGTGCCCCCGCGGGGGCGGGTGGTGGCTACACCTTC
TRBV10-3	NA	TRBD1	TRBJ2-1	CAISEPKGQGSSNEQFF	TGTGCCATCAGTGAGCCTAAGGGACAGGGGAGTAGCAATGAGCAGTTCTTC
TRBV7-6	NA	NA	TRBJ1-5	CASSSAAGNQPQHF	TGTGCCAGCAGCTCCGCCGCAGGGAATCAGCCCCAGCATTTT
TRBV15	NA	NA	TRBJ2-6	CATSREGQALSGANVLTF	TGTGCCACCAGCAGAGAAGGCCAGGCCCTCTCTGGGGCCAACGTCCTGACTTTC
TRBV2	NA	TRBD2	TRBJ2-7	CASRRGESYEQYF	TGTGCCAGCAGGCGGGGGGAGTCCTACGAGCAGTACTTC
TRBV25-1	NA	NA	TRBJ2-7	CASSEVGAGASYEQYF	TGTGCCAGCAGTGAAGTAGGGGCAGGGGCGAGCTACGAGCAGTACTTC
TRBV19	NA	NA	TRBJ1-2	CASSIPTEEGLYSLGFYGYTF	TGTGCCAGTAGTATCCCGACTGAGGAGGGGCTCTATTCGTTGGGTTTTTATGGCTACACCTTC
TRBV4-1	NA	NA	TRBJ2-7	CASSQEKSSTTRHYEQYF	TGCGCCAGCAGCCAAGAGAAGTCCTCAACTACTAGACACTACGAGCAGTACTTC
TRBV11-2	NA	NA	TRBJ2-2	CASSYSRTGELFF	TGTGCCAGCAGCTACTCGAGGACCGGGGAGCTGTTTTTT
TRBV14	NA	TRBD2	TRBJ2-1	CASSPYTGGAGDEQFF	TGTGCCAGCAGCCCATACACGGGGGGGGCCGGCGATGAGCAGTTCTTC
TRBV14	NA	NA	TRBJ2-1	CASSQLGAVGGANEQFF	TGTGCCAGCAGCCAACTAGGGGCCGTCGGAGGGGCCAATGAGCAGTTCTTC
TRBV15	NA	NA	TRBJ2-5	CATSSGVETQYF	TGTGCCACCAGCAGCGGGGTGGAGACCCAGTACTTC
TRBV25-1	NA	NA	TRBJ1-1	CASSEYGLMNTEAFF	TGTGCCAGCAGTGAATATGGACTCATGAACACTGAAGCTTTCTTT
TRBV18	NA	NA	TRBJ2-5	CASSPQEETQYF	TGTGCCAGCTCACCACAGGAGGAGACCCAGTACTTC
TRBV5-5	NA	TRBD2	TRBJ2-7	CASSSGLAGFLSYEQYF	TGTGCCAGCAGCTCGGGACTAGCGGGGTTTCTGTCCTACGAGCAGTACTTC
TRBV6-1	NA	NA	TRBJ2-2	CASSEQVATGELFF	TGTGCCAGCAGTGAACAGGTCGCTACCGGGGAGCTGTTTTTT
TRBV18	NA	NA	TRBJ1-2	CASSPSWADYGYTF	TGTGCCAGCTCACCGAGTTGGGCAGACTATGGCTACACCTTC
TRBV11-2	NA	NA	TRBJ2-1	CASSLAGGAASYNEQFF	TGTGCCAGCAGCTTAGCTGGCGGGGCGGCATCCTACAATGAGCAGTTCTTC
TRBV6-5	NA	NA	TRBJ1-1	CASREEGEAFF	TGTGCCAGCCGGGAGGAGGGTGAAGCTTTCTTT
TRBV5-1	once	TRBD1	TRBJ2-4	CASSYDGQGSNIQYF	TGCGCCAGCAGCTACGATGGACAGGGCAGCAACATTCAGTACTTC
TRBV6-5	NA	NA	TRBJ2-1	CASSYWGFDEQFF	TGTGCCAGCAGTTACTGGGGCTTCGATGAGCAGTTCTTC
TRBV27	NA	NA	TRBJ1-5	CASSLKGGYGNQPQHF	TGTGCCAGCAGTCTAAAGGGGGGGTATGGCAATCAGCCCCAGCATTTT
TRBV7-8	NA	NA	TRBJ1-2	CASSYIANYGYTF	TGTGCCAGCAGCTACATCGCTAACTATGGCTACACCTTC
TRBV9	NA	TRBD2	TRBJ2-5	CASSVASGGDVIKTQYF	TGTGCCAGCAGCGTGGCTAGCGGGGGGGATGTGATAAAGACCCAGTACTTC
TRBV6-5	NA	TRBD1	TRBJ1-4	CASRARDRGWKLFF	TGTGCCAGCAGGGCCCGGGACAGGGGGTGGAAACTGTTTTTT